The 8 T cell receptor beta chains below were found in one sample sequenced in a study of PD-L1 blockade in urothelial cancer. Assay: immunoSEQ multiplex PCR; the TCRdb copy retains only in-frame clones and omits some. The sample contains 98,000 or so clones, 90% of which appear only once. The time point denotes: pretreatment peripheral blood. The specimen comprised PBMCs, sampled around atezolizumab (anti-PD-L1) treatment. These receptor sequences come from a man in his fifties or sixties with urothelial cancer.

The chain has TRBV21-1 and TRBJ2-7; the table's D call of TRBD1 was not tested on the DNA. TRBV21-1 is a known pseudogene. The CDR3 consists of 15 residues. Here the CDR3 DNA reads TGTGCCAGCAGCAACCAAGGACACCCACCCTACGAGCAGTACTTC. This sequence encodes CASSNQGHPPYEQYF.

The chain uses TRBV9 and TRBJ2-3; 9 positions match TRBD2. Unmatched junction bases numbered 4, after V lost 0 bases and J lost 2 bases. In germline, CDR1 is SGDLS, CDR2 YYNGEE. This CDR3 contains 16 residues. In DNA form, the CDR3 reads TGTGCCAGCAGCGTAGTTGCGGGGGGGCCCACAGATACGCAGTATTTT. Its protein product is CASSVVAGGPTDTQYF. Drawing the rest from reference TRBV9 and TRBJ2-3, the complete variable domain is DSGVTQTPKHLITATGQRVTLRCSPRSGDLSVYWYQQSLDQGLQFLIQYYNGEERAKGNILERFSAQQFPDLHSELNLSSLELGDSALYFCASSVVAGGPTDTQYFGPGTRLTVL.

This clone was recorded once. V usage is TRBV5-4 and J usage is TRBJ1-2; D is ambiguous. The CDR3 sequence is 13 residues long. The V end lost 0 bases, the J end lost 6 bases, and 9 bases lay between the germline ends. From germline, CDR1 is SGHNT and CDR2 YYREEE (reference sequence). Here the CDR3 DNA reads TGTGCCAGCAGCTTGGCTGGAGGTGATGGCTACACCTTC. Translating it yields CASSLAGGDGYTF.

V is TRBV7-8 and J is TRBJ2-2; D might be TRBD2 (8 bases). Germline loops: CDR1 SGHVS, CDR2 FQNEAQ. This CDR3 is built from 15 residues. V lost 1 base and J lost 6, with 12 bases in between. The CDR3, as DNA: TGTGCCAGCAGCTTAGACGGGAGGGGGCCCGGGGAGCTGTTTTTT. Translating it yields CASSLDGRGPGELFF.

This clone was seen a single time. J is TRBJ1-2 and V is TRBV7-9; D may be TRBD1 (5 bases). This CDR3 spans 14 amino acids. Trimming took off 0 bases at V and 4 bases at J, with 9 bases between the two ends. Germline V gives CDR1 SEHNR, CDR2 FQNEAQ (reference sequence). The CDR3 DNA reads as TGTGCCAGCAGCTTAGCGCAGGGCTTCTATGGCTACACCTTC. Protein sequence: CASSLAQGFYGYTF.

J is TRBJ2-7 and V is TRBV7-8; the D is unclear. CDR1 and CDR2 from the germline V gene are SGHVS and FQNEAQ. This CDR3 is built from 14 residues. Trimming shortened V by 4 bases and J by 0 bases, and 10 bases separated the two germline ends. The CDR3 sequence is CASSSTSSSYEQYF. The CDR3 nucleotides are TGTGCCAGCAGCTCAACCTCGAGCTCCTACGAGCAGTACTTC.

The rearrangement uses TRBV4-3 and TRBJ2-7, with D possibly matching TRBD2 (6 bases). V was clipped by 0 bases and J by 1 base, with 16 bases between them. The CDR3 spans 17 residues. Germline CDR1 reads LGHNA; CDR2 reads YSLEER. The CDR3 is CASSQDLWRAGSYEQYF. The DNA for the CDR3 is TGCGCCAGCAGCCAAGACCTCTGGAGGGCAGGGTCCTACGAGCAGTACTTC.

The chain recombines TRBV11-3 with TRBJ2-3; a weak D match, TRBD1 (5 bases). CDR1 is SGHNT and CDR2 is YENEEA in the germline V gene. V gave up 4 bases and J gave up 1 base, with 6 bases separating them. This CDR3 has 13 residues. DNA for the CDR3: TGTGCCAGCAGCTCCAGGGGCACAGATACGCAGTATTTT. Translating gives CASSSRGTDTQYF.